A single sample is the source of the 32 T cell receptor beta chains below, sequenced in a study of radiation and T cells in renal cell carcinoma. Profiling relied on immunoSEQ multiplex PCR, and the TCRdb table lists in-frame clones only, not all of them. The sample shows about 140,000 clones, approximately 87% of them seen only once. Time point given: baseline pretreatment blood. Treatment given: 15 Gy SBRT to primary tumor, nephrectomy 4 weeks later. Sequenced here: blood, sampled from a patient whose treatment included radiotherapy and nephrectomy. These receptors were taken from a woman in her forties or fifties with renal cell carcinoma.

In this sample, this clone turned up once. The chain is built from TRBV7-8 and TRBJ1-1; no clear D gene. The CDR3 extends over 14 amino acids. Germline V gene lookup returns CDR1 SGHVS and CDR2 FQNEAQ. Trimming pared 0 bases from V and 5 bases from J, leaving 10 bases between. This chain's CDR3 is CASSLAVKGTEAFF. Here the CDR3 DNA reads TGTGCCAGCAGCTTAGCGGTGAAGGGTACTGAAGCTTTCTTT. The variable domain in full, completed from reference TRBV7-8 and TRBJ1-1, reads GAGVSQSPRYKVAKRGQDVALRCDPISGHVSLFWYQQALGQGPEFLTYFQNEAQLDKSGLPSDRFFAERPEGSVSTLKIQRTQQEDSAVYLCASSLAVKGTEAFFGQGTRLTVV.

The chain employs TRBV4-3 and TRBJ2-3; no reliable D call. Germline V gene lookup returns CDR1 LGHNA and CDR2 YSLEER. The CDR3 extends over 13 amino acids. V lost 2 bases to trimming and J lost 7 bases, with 10 bases between them. Here the CDR3 DNA reads TGCGCCAGCAGCCAAACCGACGGGTATACGCAGTATTTT. It is translated as CASSQTDGYTQYF.

The V and J genes are TRBV29-1 and TRBJ2-3; 8 bases agree with TRBD2. J lost 6 bases, V lost 3 bases, and 5 bases had no gene match. This CDR3 comprises 13 residues. Germline V gene lookup returns CDR1 SQVTM and CDR2 ANQGSEA. CDR3 nucleotide sequence: TGCAGCGTTGAGACGGGGGGGGCGGATACGCAGTATTTT. As protein: CSVETGGADTQYF.

The rearrangement uses TRBV10-3 and TRBJ2-7; weak D call: TRBD1 (5 bases). Trimming left V 3 bases short and J 2 bases short, with 11 bases between. Germline V lookup: CDR1 ENHRY, CDR2 SYGVKD. The CDR3 is 14 residues long. The chain's CDR3 is CAISEFTTAYEQYF. CDR3 DNA: TGTGCCATCAGTGAATTTACGACAGCCTACGAGCAGTACTTC.

This chain connects TRBV25-1 to TRBJ1-2; TRBD1 matches at 11 bases. From germline, CDR1 is MGHDK and CDR2 SYGVNS. Trimming removed 4 bases from V and 3 bases from J; junction bases left unmatched: 7. This CDR3 spans 16 amino acids. The CDR3 bases are TGTGCCAGCAGTGGTTCCGGGACAGGGGGGCACTATGGCTACACCTTC. Encoded protein: CASSGSGTGGHYGYTF.

The gene calls are TRBV4-3 and TRBJ2-7, with 11 positions matching TRBD1. The V gene's germline CDR1 is LGHNA and CDR2 YSLEER. With V trimmed by 1 base and J by 4 bases, 9 bases remained unmatched. This CDR3 contains 17 residues. The CDR3 bases are TGCGCCAGCAGCCAAGTGGGGACAGGGGGGATCCATTACGAGCAGTACTTC. Amino acids: CASSQVGTGGIHYEQYF.

The J gene is TRBJ1-2, the V gene TRBV2, with D possibly TRBD1 on 6 matching bases. The germline CDR1 and CDR2 sequences are SNHLY and FYNNEI. CDR3 length: 15 residues. Trimming left V 5 bases short and J 6 bases short, with 19 bases between. CDR3 region: CASSRGGGLRDGYTF. CDR3 in DNA: TGTGCCAGCAGTCGGGGAGGGGGACTCCGGGATGGCTACACCTTC.

The rearrangement links TRBV27 to TRBJ2-3; TRBD2 matches at 14 bases. Germline loops: CDR1 MNHEY, CDR2 SMNVEV (reference sequence). The J segment lost 4 bases and the V segment lost 2 bases, leaving 5 bases of the junction unmatched. The CDR3 runs to 17 residues. CDR3 sequence: CASSLLGLAGGPDTQYF. The CDR3 nucleotides read TGTGCCAGCAGTTTACTTGGACTAGCGGGGGGCCCAGATACGCAGTATTTT.

This chain connects TRBV4-3 to TRBJ2-2; D is ambiguous. CDR1 is LGHNA and CDR2 is YSLEER in the germline V gene. The ends were cut back, 1 base at V and 8 bases at J, with 8 bases in the middle. The CDR3 is 13 residues long. CDR3 in DNA: TGCGCCAGCAGCCAAGTACCCCCGGGGGAGCTGTTTTTT. Protein sequence: CASSQVPPGELFF.

The chain has TRBV7-9 and TRBJ2-5; 9 bases align to TRBD1. This CDR3 contains 14 residues. Per the germline V gene, CDR1 is SEHNR and CDR2 is FQNEAQ (reference sequence). The V gene end was trimmed by 6 bases and the J gene end by 2 bases; junction bases not matched to a gene: 4. The CDR3 DNA is TGTGCCAGCAGTACCGGGACAGGGCAAGAGACCCAGTACTTC. Its protein product is CASSTGTGQETQYF.

Of note for this clone: Other DNA variants within this sample encode the same CDR3. The chain combines TRBV29-1 with TRBJ1-1, with unresolved D. V lost 1 base and J lost 0, with 6 bases in between. The CDR3 loop spans 13 amino acids. CDR1 SQVTM and CDR2 ANQGSEA come from the germline V gene. The CDR3 DNA is TGCAGCGTTGAAGGCAGGATGAACACTGAAGCTTTCTTT. Translation: CSVEGRMNTEAFF.

This clone was found once. The chain has TRBV5-6 and TRBJ2-7; 8 nucleotides align to TRBD1. V shed 5 bases and J 6 bases; nucleotides not matched to a gene: 4. The CDR3 is made up of 12 amino acids. From germline, CDR1 is SGHDT and CDR2 YYEEEE. CDR3 residues: CASRPTGGEQYF. In nucleotides, the CDR3 is TGTGCCAGCAGACCTACAGGGGGCGAGCAGTACTTC. Looking up the rest from reference TRBV5-6 and TRBJ2-7 gives the full variable domain: DAGVTQSPTHLIKTRGQQVTLRCSPKSGHDTVSWYQQALGQGPQFIFQYYEEEERQRGNFPDRFSGHQFPNYSSELNVNALLLGDSALYLCASRPTGGEQYFGPGTRLTVT.

This chain connects TRBV9 to TRBJ2-1; TRBD2 agrees at 7 bases. V was clipped by 3 bases and J by 9 bases; unmatched bases: 3. In germline, CDR1 is SGDLS, CDR2 YYNGEE. The CDR3 has 12 residues. CDR3 amino acids: CASSEGRGEQFF. The CDR3 region has the DNA TGTGCCAGCAGCGAGGGGAGGGGTGAGCAGTTCTTC.

This clone was detected a few times. The rearrangement links TRBV19 to TRBJ1-1; D ambiguous. Germline loops: CDR1 LNHDA, CDR2 SQIVND (reference sequence). The V end was cut by 5 bases, the J end by 1 base, with 11 bases between. This CDR3 has 14 amino acids. For the CDR3, the DNA is TGTGCCAGTAGTCTCTTCGACTCGAACACTGAAGCTTTCTTT. This gives the protein CASSLFDSNTEAFF.

The CDR3 sequence is CASSLGGLENEQFF. DNA of the CDR3: TGTGCCAGCAGCTTGGGGGGACTAGAGAATGAGCAGTTCTTC. The J gene is TRBJ2-1, the V gene TRBV5-4; 8 bases fit TRBD2. V shed 0 bases, J shed 7 bases, and the junction held 3 bases outside the gene matches. Germline V gene data show CDR1 as SGHNT and CDR2 as YYREEE (reference sequence). CDR3 length: 14 amino acids.

V is TRBV25-1 and J is TRBJ2-7; D perhaps matches TRBD2 (6 bases). Germline V lookup: CDR1 MGHDK, CDR2 SYGVNS. This CDR3 is built from 13 residues. Trimming removed 2 bases at V and 8 bases at J, with 13 bases between. The CDR3 DNA is TGTGCCAGCAGTGAACCCGGGACTGTTAAGCAGTACTTC. Its translation: CASSEPGTVKQYF.

J is TRBJ2-7 and V is TRBV6-5; 8 nucleotides line up with TRBD1. The CDR3 loop spans 15 amino acids. J was trimmed by 5 bases and V by 1 base; bases with no gene match: 7. Germline V gene data show CDR1 as MNHEY and CDR2 as SVGAGI. The CDR3 region has the DNA TGTGCCAGCAGTTACTATCAGGGGGCAAGGAACGAGCAGTACTTC. Amino acid sequence: CASSYYQGARNEQYF.

The chain carries TRBV27 and TRBJ1-1; tentatively, D is TRBD1 (5 bases). This CDR3 has 16 residues. Trimming took 3 bases from V and 0 from J, leaving 14 bases between them. Germline-derived CDR1 and CDR2 are MNHEY and SMNVEV (reference sequence). CDR3 sequence reads: CASSFRDGPMNTEAFF. CDR3 DNA: TGTGCCAGCAGTTTTCGGGACGGACCTATGAACACTGAAGCTTTCTTT.

The table lists this clone with a few counts. The chain has TRBV11-2 and TRBJ2-7; 9 nucleotides align to TRBD1. The CDR3 is 14 amino acids. J was trimmed by 0 bases and V by 6 bases; bases with no gene match: 3. The germline gives CDR1 SGHAT, CDR2 FQNNGV. The chain's CDR3 is CASSPGQGSYEQYF. The CDR3 DNA is TGTGCCAGCAGTCCGGGACAGGGCTCCTACGAGCAGTACTTC.

The rearrangement uses TRBV11-2 and TRBJ2-1; 9 nucleotides match TRBD2. The J segment lost 9 bases and the V segment lost 4 bases, leaving 7 bases of the junction unmatched. The germline CDR1 and CDR2 sequences are SGHAT and FQNNGV. The CDR3 extends over 14 amino acids. This CDR3 reads CASSSLAGFFEQFF. The CDR3 nucleotides read TGTGCCAGCAGCTCCCTAGCGGGATTCTTTGAGCAGTTCTTC.

V is TRBV18 and J is TRBJ1-6, with D unresolved. Trimming took off 2 bases at V and 2 bases at J, with 10 bases between the two ends. The V gene's germline CDR1 is KGHSH and CDR2 LQKENI. The CDR3 totals 16 residues. In nucleotides, the CDR3 is TGTGCCAGCTCACCAACTGAGTGGACCTATAATTCACCCCTCCACTTT. Translation gives CASSPTEWTYNSPLHF.

V is TRBV10-3 and J is TRBJ1-2, with TRBD1 matching over 9 bases. CDR3 length equals 14 residues. The ends lost 4 bases at V and 8 bases at J; junction bases unmatched: 8. CDR1 and CDR2 (germline): ENHRY, SYGVKD. This chain's CDR3 is CAISGRTGASGYTF. In DNA form, the CDR3 reads TGTGCCATCAGTGGGAGGACAGGGGCAAGCGGCTACACCTTC.

There are a few counts of this clone. This chain links TRBV9 with TRBJ2-1; tentative D call: TRBD2 (7 bases). V lost 4 bases to trimming and J lost 4 bases, with 18 bases between them. Germline CDR1 SGDLS, CDR2 YYNGEE. The CDR3 covers 16 residues. The CDR3 bases are TGTGCCAGCAGCCCTCTTGGGAGGGGGTCTTACAATGAGCAGTTCTTC. This encodes CASSPLGRGSYNEQFF.

The rearrangement uses TRBV5-4 and TRBJ2-7; maybe TRBD1 (6 bases). Trimming stripped 3 bases from V and 3 bases from J, with 19 bases between. CDR1 and CDR2 (germline): SGHNT, YYREEE (reference sequence). The CDR3 has 16 amino acids. The CDR3 DNA sequence: TGTGCCAGCAGCTCCCAACAGGGAAAGAGGCTCTACGAGCAGTACTTC. Its translation: CASSSQQGKRLYEQYF.

J is TRBJ2-3 and V is TRBV6-6; D remains ambiguous. The CDR3 has 14 residues. V was cut by 7 bases and J by 1 base, with 12 bases left in between. From germline, CDR1 is MNHNY and CDR2 SVGAGI (reference sequence). The CDR3 reads CASIRAGGTDTQYF. The CDR3 DNA reads TGTGCCAGCATCCGGGCTGGGGGCACAGATACGCAGTATTTT.

The CDR3 reads CASSHPRDRLYEQYF. The CDR3 region has the DNA TGTGCCAGCAGTCATCCACGGGACAGGCTCTACGAGCAGTACTTC. The rearrangement joins TRBV27 to TRBJ2-7; TRBD1 matches 8 bases. Germline-derived CDR1 and CDR2 are MNHEY and SMNVEV (reference sequence). After removal of 5 bases from V and 3 bases from J, the junction contained 9 bases not matched to a gene. The CDR3 covers 15 residues.

The V and J genes are TRBV6-5 and TRBJ1-4; D perhaps matches TRBD1 (6 bases). The CDR3 runs 13 residues. The germline V gene has CDR1 MNHEY and CDR2 SVGAGI. V shed 2 bases and J shed 7 bases, with 8 bases lying between them. Here the CDR3 reads CASSYGGREKLFF. The CDR3 DNA reads TGTGCCAGCAGTTACGGGGGGCGTGAAAAACTGTTTTTT.

This chain links TRBV9 with TRBJ2-3; the match to TRBD2 covers 11 bases. V gave up 2 bases and J gave up 0 bases; unmatched junction bases: 2. The V gene's germline CDR1 is SGDLS and CDR2 YYNGEE. The CDR3 is 16 residues long. The CDR3 reads CASSVGLAESTDTQYF. The CDR3 DNA follows: TGTGCCAGCAGCGTGGGACTAGCGGAGAGCACAGATACGCAGTATTTT.

V gene TRBV28 combines with J gene TRBJ1-1; the match to TRBD1 covers 9 bases. The CDR3 loop spans 14 amino acids. V shed 6 bases, J shed 5 bases, and the junction held 7 bases outside the gene matches. CDR1 is MDHEN, CDR2 SYDVKM, per germline. The CDR3 DNA reads as TGTGCCAGCAGCAGCCGACAGGGGGGGACTGAAGCTTTCTTT. This sequence encodes CASSSRQGGTEAFF.

CDR3 residues: CASRGGTGELRSNYGYTF. DNA for the CDR3: TGTGCCAGCAGGGGCGGGACAGGGGAACTACGGTCTAACTATGGCTACACCTTC. This chain uses TRBV7-9 with TRBJ1-2; 10 nucleotides align to TRBD1. CDR1 and CDR2 (germline): SEHNR, FQNEAQ (reference sequence). V was pared by 6 bases and J by 0 bases, with 13 bases of the junction left unmatched. The CDR3 length is 18 residues.

V gene TRBV5-1 combines with J gene TRBJ1-2; possible D gene TRBD1, 5 bases. Trimming removed 3 bases at V and 6 bases at J, with 12 bases between. The CDR3 has 13 amino acids. In germline, CDR1 is SGHRS, CDR2 YFSETQ. The CDR3: CASSSDVGHGYTF. The CDR3 DNA is TGCGCCAGCAGCTCCGACGTGGGGCATGGCTACACCTTC.

J is TRBJ2-2 and V is TRBV7-2; D unresolved. Germline CDR1 reads SGHTA; CDR2 reads FQGNSA. V was trimmed by 5 bases and J by 1 base, leaving 11 bases between them. This CDR3 contains 15 residues. CDR3: CASSQVTVNTGELFF. CDR3 coding DNA: TGTGCCAGCAGCCAAGTAACGGTGAACACCGGGGAGCTGTTTTTT.